This TCR beta chain derives from a study of T cell responses to AZD1222 COVID-19 vaccine. Findings and limits, study-wide: Two AZD1222 administrations were followed by greater Spike-specific TCR breadth and depth.

A word on this clone: The target antigen is unknown.

The CDR3 loop spans 15 amino acids. V lost 1 base to trimming and J lost 0 bases, with 7 bases between them. Germline-derived CDR1 and CDR2 are LGHDT and YNNKEL (reference sequence). Profiling relied on immunoSEQ multiplex PCR, and the TCRdb table lists in-frame clones only, not all of them. Among about 120,000 clones listed, about 87% were seen once. The starting material was peripheral blood, obtained on day 0 of AZD1222 vaccination. V usage is TRBV3-1 (or the pseudogene TRBV3-2) and J usage is TRBJ2-1; a weak D match, TRBD2 (5 bases). This TCR was sampled from an adult in good health. CDR3: CASSQGGSSYNEQFF. CDR3 DNA: TGTGCCAGCAGCCAAGGTGGGAGCTCCTACAATGAGCAGTTCTTC.